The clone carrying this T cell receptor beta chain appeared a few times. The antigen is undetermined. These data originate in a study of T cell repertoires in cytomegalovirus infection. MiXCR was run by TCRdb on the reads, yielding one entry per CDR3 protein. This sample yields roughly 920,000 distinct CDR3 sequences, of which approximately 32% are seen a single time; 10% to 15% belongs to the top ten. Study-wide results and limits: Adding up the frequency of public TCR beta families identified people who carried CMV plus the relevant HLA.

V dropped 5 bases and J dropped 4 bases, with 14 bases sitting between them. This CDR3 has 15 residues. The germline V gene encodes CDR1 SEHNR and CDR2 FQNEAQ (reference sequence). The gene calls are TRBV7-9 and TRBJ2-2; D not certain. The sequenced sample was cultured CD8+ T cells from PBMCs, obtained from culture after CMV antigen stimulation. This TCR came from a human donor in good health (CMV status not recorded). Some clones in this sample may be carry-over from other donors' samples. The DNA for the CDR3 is TGTGCCAGCAGCCATCGGGTCTTAACCACCGGGGAGCTGTTTTTT. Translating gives CASSHRVLTTGELFF.